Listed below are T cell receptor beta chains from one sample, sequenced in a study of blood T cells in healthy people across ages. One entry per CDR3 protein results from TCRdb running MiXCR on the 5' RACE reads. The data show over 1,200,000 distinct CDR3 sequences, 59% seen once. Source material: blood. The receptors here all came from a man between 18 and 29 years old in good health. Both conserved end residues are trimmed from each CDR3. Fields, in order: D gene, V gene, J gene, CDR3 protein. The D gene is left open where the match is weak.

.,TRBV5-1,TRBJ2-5,ASSSTGRLQETQY
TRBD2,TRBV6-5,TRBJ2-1,ASSLKAGDYNEQF
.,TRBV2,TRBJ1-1,ASSEPSGAATEAF
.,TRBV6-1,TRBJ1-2,ASSEAALSYGYT
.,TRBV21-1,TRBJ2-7,ASSKARRWYRGQGSYEQY
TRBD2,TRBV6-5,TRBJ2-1,ASRWGSSGTDNEQF
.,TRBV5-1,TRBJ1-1,ASSHPEGLGTEAF
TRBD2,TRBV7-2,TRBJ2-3,ASSLEASGLTDTQY
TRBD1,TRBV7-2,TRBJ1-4,ASSSDREVEKLF
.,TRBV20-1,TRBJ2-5,SAERRGFKETQY
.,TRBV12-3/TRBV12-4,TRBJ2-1,ASSYVGANEQF
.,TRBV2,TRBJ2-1,ASSDSGARGYNEQF
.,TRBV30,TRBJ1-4,GSAGREKKLF
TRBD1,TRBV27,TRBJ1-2,ASTITGTGRYGYT
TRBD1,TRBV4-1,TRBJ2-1,ASSLGQGVDEQF